One T cell receptor (beta chain) is described in this entry. The protocol was immunoSEQ multiplex PCR, while the TCRdb copy is restricted to in-frame clones and leaves out a portion. The repertoire holds about 74,000 clones, with 80% as singletons. The data belong to a study of T cell clones after liver transplantation. The germline V gene has CDR1 SGHKS and CDR2 YYEKEE (reference sequence). Trimming left V 0 bases short and J 4 bases short, with 11 bases between. The CDR3 consists of 15 residues. The receptor comes from a human donor who received a liver transplant. This specimen was CD4+ T cells from blood, taken before liver transplant. J is TRBJ1-5 and V is TRBV5-5; weak D call: TRBD1 (6 bases). Written as DNA, the CDR3 is TGTGCCAGCAGCTTGGGCCAGGGGACGAATCAGCCCCAGCATTTT. Translating it yields CASSLGQGTNQPQHF. The whole variable domain, filled in from reference TRBV5-5 and TRBJ1-5, reads DAGVTQSPTHLIKTRGQQVTLRCSPISGHKSVSWYQQVLGQGPQFIFQYYEKEERGRGNFPDRFSARQFPNYSSELNVNALLLGDSALYLCASSLGQGTNQPQHFGDGTRLSIL.